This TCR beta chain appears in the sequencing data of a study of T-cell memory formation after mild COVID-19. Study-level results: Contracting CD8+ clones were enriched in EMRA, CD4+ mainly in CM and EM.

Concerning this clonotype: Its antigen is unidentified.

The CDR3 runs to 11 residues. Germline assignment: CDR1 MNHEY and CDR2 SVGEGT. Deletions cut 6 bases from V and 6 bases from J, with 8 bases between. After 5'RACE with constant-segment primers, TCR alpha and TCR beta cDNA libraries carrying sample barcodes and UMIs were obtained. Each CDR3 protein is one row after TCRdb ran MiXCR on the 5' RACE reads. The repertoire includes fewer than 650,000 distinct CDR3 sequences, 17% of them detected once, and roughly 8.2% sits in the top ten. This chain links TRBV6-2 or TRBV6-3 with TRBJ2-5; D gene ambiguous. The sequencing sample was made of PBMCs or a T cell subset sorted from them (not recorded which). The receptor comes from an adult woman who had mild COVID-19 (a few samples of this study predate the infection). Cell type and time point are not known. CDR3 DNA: TGTGCCAGCAGACAATTAAAGACCCAGTACTTC. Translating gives CASRQLKTQYF.